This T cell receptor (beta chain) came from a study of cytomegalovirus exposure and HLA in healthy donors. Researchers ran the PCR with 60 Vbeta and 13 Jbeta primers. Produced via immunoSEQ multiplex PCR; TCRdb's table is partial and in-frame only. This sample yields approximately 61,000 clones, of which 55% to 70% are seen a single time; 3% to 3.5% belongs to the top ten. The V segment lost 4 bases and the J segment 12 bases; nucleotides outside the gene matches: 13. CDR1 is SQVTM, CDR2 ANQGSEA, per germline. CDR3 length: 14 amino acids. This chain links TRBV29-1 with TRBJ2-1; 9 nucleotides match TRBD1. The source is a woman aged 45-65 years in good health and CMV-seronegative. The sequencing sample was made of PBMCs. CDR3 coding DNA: TGCAGCGTTGTAGGAACAGGGGGCCACAATTGGCAGTTCTTC. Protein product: CSVVGTGGHNWQFF.